The TCR beta chain under discussion was sequenced for a study of beta chain features in type 1 diabetes. For this clone: What it recognizes is unknown.

Study-wide points: Among patients with Type 1 diabetes, TCRB CDR3s were moderately but significantly shorter in every one of the four CD4+ subsets.

Expressed TCRB transcripts were sequenced, since all the RNA that had been isolated was reverse transcribed. TCRdb keeps only in-frame clones here, not all; method: immunoSEQ multiplex PCR. Seen here are hundreds of thousands of clones, over 12% observed once, and the top ten hold 0.03% to 0.045%. Specimen: naive CD4+ T cells from blood. This clonotype was sampled from a man aged 18 to 29 with type 1 diabetes.

CDR3 sequence reads: CAWSVPGGTADTQYF. DNA for the CDR3: TGTGCCTGGAGTGTACCCGGCGGGACCGCAGATACGCAGTATTTT. The V call is TRBV30, the J call TRBJ2-3; the D gene is possibly TRBD2 (6 bases). The germline gives CDR1 GTSNPN, CDR2 SVGIG (reference sequence). The CDR3 runs 15 residues. The V gene lost 0 bases and the J gene lost 4 bases, with 14 bases spanning the gap.